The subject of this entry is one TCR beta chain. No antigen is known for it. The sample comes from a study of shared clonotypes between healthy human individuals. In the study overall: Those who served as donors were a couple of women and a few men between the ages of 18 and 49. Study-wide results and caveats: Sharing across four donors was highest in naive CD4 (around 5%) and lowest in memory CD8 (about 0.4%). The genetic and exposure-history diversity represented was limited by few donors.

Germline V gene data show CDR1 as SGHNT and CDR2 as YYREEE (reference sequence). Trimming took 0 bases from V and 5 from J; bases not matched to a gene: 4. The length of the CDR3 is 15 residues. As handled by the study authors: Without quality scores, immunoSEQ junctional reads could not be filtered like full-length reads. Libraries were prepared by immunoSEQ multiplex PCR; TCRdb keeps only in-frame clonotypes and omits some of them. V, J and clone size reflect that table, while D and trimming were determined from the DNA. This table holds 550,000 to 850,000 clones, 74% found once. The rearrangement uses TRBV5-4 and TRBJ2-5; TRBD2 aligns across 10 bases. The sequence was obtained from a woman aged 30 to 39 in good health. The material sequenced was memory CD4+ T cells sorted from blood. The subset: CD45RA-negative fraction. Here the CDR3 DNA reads TGTGCCAGCAGCTTGGCCCAAGCGGGAGGGGAGACCCAGTACTTC. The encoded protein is CASSLAQAGGETQYF.